This TCR beta chain came from a study of T cells in Graves' hyperthyroidism and ophthalmopathy. The study's findings and limits: The model made its ophthalmopathy prediction, and onset followed a median approximately 6 months later.

Stable Graves' hyperthyroidism denoted no ophthalmopathy progression over 18 months. More than 8 ml fresh peripheral blood yielded the PBMCs. This clonotype was recorded a few times. Its antigen is not identified. Germline values: CDR1 MNHEY, CDR2 SMNVEV (reference sequence). With 4 bases removed from V and 0 bases from J, the gap between germline ends came to 13 bases. The length of the CDR3 is 17 residues. Amplification of TCR beta CDR3 regions was performed using RNA transcripts as template. Researchers ran a first-round RT-PCR on the TCR CDR3 using the HTBI primer set. TCRdb independently ran MiXCR on the multiplex PCR reads; one entry per CDR3 protein. Seen here are about 690,000 distinct CDR3 sequences, 15% to 20% observed once, and the top ten hold 15%.

This chain uses TRBV27 with TRBJ1-6; D ambiguous. The sequencing sample was made of blood. The sequence was collected from a man aged 45-65 years with Graves' hyperthyroidism. The CDR3 region is CASSSTTESSYNSPLHF. The DNA for the CDR3 is TGTGCCAGCAGTTCCACGACGGAGAGCTCCTATAATTCACCCCTCCACTTT.